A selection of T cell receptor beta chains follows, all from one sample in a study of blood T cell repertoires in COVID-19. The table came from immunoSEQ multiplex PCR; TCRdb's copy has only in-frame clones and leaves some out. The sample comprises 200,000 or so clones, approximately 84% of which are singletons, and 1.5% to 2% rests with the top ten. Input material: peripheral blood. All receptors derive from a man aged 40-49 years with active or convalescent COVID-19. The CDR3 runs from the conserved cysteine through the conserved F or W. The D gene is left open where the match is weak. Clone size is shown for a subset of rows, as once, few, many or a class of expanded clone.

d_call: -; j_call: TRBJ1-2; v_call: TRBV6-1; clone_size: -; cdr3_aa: CASSEQLGGRGYGYTF; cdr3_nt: TGTGCCAGCAGTGAACAGCTCGGGGGGCGAGGGTATGGCTACACCTTC
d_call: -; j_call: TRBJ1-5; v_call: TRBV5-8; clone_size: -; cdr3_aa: CASSLDQGNQPQHF; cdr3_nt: TGTGCCAGCAGCTTGGACCAGGGGAACCAGCCCCAGCATTTT
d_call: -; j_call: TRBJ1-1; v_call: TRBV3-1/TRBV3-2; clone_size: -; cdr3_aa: CASSDNRANAFF; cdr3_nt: TGTGCCAGCAGCGATAACAGGGCAAACGCTTTCTTT
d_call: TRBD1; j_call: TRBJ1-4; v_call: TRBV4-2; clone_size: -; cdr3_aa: CASMFLSGQGVLVGKLFF; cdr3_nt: TGTGCCAGTATGTTCCTATCGGGACAGGGGGTCTTAGTTGGGAAACTGTTTTTT
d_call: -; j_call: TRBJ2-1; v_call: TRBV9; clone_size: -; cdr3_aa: CASSVGGMGANEQFF; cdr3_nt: TGTGCCAGCAGCGTGGGAGGGATGGGGGCCAATGAGCAGTTCTTC
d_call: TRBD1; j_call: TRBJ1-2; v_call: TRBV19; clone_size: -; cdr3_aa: CASSPLFPGQGADGYTF; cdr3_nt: TGTGCCAGTAGTCCCCTCTTCCCGGGACAGGGGGCGGATGGCTACACCTTC
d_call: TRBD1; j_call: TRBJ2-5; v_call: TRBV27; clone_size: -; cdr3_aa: CASSPRTGLIPETQYF; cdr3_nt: TGTGCCAGCAGTCCGAGGACAGGGTTAATCCCAGAGACCCAGTACTTC
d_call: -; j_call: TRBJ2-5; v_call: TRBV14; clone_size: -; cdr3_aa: CASSQDQGAVVWTQYF; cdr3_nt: TGTGCCAGCAGCCAAGATCAGGGCGCGGTGGTATGGACCCAGTACTTC
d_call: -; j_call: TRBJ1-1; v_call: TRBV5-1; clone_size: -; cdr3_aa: CASSPSQPGPEAFF; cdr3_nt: TGCGCCAGCAGCCCGTCGCAGCCGGGTCCTGAAGCTTTCTTT
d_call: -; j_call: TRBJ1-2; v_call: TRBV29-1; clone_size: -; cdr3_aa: CSSKGGGYTF; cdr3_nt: TGCAGCTCGAAGGGGGGGGGCTACACCTTC
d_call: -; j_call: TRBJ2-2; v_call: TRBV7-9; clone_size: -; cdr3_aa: CASSLGTDYTGELFF; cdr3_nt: TGTGCCAGCAGCTTAGGGACAGACTACACCGGGGAGCTGTTTTTT
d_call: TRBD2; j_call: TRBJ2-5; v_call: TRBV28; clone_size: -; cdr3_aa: CASRDSGSTKTQYF; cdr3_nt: TGTGCCAGCAGAGATAGCGGGAGTACTAAGACCCAGTACTTC
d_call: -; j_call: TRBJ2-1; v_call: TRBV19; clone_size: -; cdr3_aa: CASSLLPISYNEQFF; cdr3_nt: TGTGCCAGTAGTTTACTCCCGATATCCTACAATGAGCAGTTCTTC
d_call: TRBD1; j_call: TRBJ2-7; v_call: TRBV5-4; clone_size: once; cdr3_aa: CASSPGQGIYEQYF; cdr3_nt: TGTGCCAGCAGCCCCGGACAGGGAATCTACGAGCAGTACTTC
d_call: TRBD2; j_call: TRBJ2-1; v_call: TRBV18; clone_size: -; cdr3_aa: CASSRGRAVEQFF; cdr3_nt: TGTGCCAGCTCGCGCGGGAGGGCAGTTGAGCAGTTCTTC
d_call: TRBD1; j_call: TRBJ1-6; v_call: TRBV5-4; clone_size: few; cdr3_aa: CASSVTQGGSSPLHF; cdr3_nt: TGTGCCAGCAGCGTGACGCAGGGGGGTAGTTCACCCCTCCACTTT
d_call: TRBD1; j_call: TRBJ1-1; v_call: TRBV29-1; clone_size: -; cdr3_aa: CSVDPGAGGYTEAFF; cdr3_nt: TGCAGCGTTGATCCGGGGGCAGGGGGTTACACTGAAGCTTTCTTT
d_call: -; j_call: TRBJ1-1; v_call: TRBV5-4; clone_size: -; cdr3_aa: CASSSGMNTEAFF; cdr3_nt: TGTGCCAGCAGCTCAGGGATGAACACTGAAGCTTTCTTT
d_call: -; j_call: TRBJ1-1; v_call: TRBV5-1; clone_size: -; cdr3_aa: CASSFFSVPTEAFF; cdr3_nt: TGCGCCAGCAGCTTTTTTTCTGTTCCCACTGAAGCTTTCTTT
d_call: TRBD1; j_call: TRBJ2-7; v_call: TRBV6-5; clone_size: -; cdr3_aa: CASSRDRVYEQYF; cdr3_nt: TGTGCCAGCAGCCGGGACAGGGTTTACGAGCAGTACTTC
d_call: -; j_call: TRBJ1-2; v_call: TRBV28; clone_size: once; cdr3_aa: CASSSHLGGARGYTF; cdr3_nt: TGTGCCAGCAGTTCCCACCTGGGGGGGGCTCGTGGCTACACCTTC
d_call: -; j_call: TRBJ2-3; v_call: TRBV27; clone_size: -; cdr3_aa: CASSFLTGTAPGDTDTQYF; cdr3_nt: TGTGCCAGCAGTTTTTTGACAGGCACTGCGCCCGGGGACACAGATACGCAGTATTTT
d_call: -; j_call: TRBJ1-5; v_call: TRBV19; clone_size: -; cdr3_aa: CASNTVDSSNQPQHF; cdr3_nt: TGTGCCAGTAATACAGTGGACAGTAGCAATCAGCCCCAGCATTTT
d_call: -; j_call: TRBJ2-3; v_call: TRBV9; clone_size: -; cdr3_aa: CASSVGTSSQDTQYF; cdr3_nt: TGTGCCAGCAGCGTAGGAACTAGCTCCCAGGATACGCAGTATTTT
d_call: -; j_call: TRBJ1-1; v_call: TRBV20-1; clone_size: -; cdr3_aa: CSASEERLGNTEAFF; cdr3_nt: TGCAGTGCTAGTGAGGAGCGACTTGGGAACACTGAAGCTTTCTTT
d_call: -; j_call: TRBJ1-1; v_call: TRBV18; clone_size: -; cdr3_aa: CASSRANQEAFF; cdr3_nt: TGTGCCAGCTCACGGGCGAATCAGGAAGCTTTCTTT
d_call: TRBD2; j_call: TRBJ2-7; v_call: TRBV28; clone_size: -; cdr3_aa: CASSYTEREAVYEQYF; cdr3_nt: TGTGCCAGCAGTTACACGGAGCGGGAGGCGGTCTACGAGCAGTACTTC
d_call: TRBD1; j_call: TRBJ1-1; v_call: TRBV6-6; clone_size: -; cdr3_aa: CASSLGQVRNTEAFF; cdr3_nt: TGTGCCAGCAGTTTAGGACAGGTCAGGAACACTGAAGCTTTCTTT
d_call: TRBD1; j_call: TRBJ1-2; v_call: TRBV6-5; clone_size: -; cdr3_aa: CASRVQGGYQGYTF; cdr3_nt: TGTGCCAGCAGGGTACAGGGGGGCTACCAAGGCTACACCTTC
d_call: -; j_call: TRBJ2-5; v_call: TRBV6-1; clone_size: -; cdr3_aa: CASSDLVVGETQYF; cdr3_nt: TGTGCCAGCAGTGACCTTGTGGTGGGCGAGACCCAGTACTTC
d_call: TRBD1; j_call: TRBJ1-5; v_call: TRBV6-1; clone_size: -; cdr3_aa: CASSVWDRAEDQPQHF; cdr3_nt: TGTGCCAGCAGTGTGTGGGACAGGGCTGAAGATCAGCCCCAGCATTTT
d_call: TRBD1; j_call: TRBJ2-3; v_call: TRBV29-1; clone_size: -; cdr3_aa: CSVELTGSPTDTQYF; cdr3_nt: TGCAGCGTTGAACTGACAGGGTCCCCCACAGATACGCAGTATTTT
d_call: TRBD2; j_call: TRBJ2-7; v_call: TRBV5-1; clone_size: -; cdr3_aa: CASGPAGGYEQYF; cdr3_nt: TGCGCCAGCGGTCCGGCGGGGGGCTACGAGCAGTACTTC
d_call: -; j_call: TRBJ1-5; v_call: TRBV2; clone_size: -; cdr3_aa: CASSEFSVNQPQHF; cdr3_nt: TGTGCCAGCAGTGAATTTTCGGTCAATCAGCCCCAGCATTTT
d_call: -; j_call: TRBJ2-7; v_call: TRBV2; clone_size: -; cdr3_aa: CASTPFHSSYEQYF; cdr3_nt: TGTGCCAGCACCCCCTTTCATTCTAGCTACGAGCAGTACTTC
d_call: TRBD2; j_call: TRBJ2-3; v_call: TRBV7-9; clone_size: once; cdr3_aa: CASSLFTGTSRNTDTQYF; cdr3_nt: TGTGCCAGCAGCCTATTTACCGGGACTAGCCGAAACACAGATACGCAGTATTTT
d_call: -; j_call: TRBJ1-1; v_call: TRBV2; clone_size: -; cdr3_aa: CASNGGEAFF; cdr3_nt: TGTGCCAGCAACGGTGGTGAAGCTTTCTTT
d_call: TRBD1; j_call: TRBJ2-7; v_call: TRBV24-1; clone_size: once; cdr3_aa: CATSDAGTDTYEQYF; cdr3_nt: TGTGCCACCAGTGATGCCGGGACAGATACCTACGAGCAGTACTTC
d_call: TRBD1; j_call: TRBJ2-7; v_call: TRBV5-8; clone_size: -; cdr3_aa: CASSFPGQGIYEQYF; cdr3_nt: TGTGCCAGCAGCTTCCCGGGACAGGGGATCTACGAGCAGTACTTC
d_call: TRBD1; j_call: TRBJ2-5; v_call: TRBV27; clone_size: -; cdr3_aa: CASSLVITGGPKETQYF; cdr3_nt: TGTGCCAGCAGTTTAGTTATAACAGGGGGACCAAAGGAGACCCAGTACTTC
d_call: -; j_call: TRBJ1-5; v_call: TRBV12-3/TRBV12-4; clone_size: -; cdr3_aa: CASIRTVNQPQHF; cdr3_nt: TGTGCCAGCATTAGGACAGTCAATCAGCCCCAGCATTTT
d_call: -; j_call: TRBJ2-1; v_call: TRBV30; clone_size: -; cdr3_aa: CAWSARGPYNEQFF; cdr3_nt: TGTGCCTGGAGTGCCAGGGGACCCTACAATGAGCAGTTCTTC
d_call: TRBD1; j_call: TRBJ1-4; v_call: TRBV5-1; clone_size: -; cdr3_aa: CASRTAGGAHEKLFF; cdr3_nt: TGCGCCAGCAGAACAGCAGGGGGCGCCCATGAAAAACTGTTTTTT
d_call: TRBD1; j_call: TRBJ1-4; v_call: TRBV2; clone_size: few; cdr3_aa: CASRLQGATNEKLFF; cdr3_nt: TGTGCCAGCAGGTTGCAGGGGGCGACTAATGAAAAACTGTTTTTT
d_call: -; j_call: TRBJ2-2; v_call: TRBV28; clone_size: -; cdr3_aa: CASSVGYSTGELFF; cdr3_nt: TGTGCCAGCAGCGTGGGCTATAGCACCGGGGAGCTGTTTTTT
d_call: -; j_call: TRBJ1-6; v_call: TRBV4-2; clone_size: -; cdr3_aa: CASSQEDRQGTSPLHF; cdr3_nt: TGTGCCAGCAGCCAAGAAGATCGGCAGGGTACTTCACCCCTCCACTTT
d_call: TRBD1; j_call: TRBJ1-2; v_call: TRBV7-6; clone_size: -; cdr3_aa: CASSSRGGQGYGYTF; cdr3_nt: TGTGCCAGCAGCTCCAGGGGGGGACAGGGCTATGGCTACACCTTC
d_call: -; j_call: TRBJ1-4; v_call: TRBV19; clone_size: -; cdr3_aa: CASSTTGRDLEGEKLFF; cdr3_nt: TGTGCCAGTAGTACAACCGGCCGGGACCTGGAGGGTGAAAAACTGTTTTTT
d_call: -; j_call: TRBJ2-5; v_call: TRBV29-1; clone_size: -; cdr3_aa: CSVEEGPPETQYF; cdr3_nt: TGCAGCGTTGAAGAGGGGCCCCCAGAGACCCAGTACTTC
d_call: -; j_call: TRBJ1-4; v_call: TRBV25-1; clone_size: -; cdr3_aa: CASIGEGGKLFF; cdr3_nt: TGTGCCAGCATTGGTGAAGGGGGAAAACTGTTTTTT
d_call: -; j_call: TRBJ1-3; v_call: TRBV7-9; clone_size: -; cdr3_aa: CASSPPVQGSGNTIYF; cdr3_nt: TGTGCCAGCAGCCCCCCCGTCCAGGGTTCTGGAAACACCATATATTTT